One sample yielded the 5 T cell receptor beta chains listed below, sequenced in a study of identical twins. TCRdb analysed the 5' RACE reads with MiXCR anew, one entry per CDR3 protein. The profile shows over 600,000 distinct CDR3 sequences, about 20% of them singletons. The data also belong to a second study, concerning T cells expressing NK-cell markers.

The sequencing input was PBMCs. These receptors were obtained from a woman younger than 35 in good health.

The J gene is TRBJ2-1, the V gene TRBV20-1; 10 positions match TRBD2. Germline CDR1 is DFQATT and CDR2 is SNEGSKA (reference sequence). Unmatched junction bases numbered 4, after V lost 2 bases and J lost 6 bases. This CDR3 spans 14 amino acids. The CDR3 region is CSARRSGGTNEQFF. The CDR3 DNA sequence: TGCAGTGCTAGACGTAGCGGGGGGACCAATGAGCAGTTCTTC.

This chain links TRBV2 with TRBJ1-1; D not certain. The CDR3 totals 12 residues. CDR1 and CDR2 from the germline V gene are SNHLY and FYNNEI. V was pared by 11 bases and J by 1 base, with 11 bases between. The CDR3, as DNA: TGTGCCTTAAATATGGGGAACACTGAAGCTTTCTTT. This encodes CALNMGNTEAFF.

The genes are TRBV12-3 or TRBV12-4 and TRBJ1-6; 9 bases align to TRBD1. The CDR3 runs 14 residues. The J segment lost 8 bases and the V segment lost 6 bases, leaving 5 bases of the junction unmatched. This chain's CDR3 is CASSITGGDSPLHF. The CDR3 bases are TGTGCCAGCAGCATCACAGGGGGCGATTCACCCCTCCACTTT.

This clonotype was observed a handful of times. The chain is built from TRBV12-3 or TRBV12-4 and TRBJ2-3; a possible D gene is TRBD2 (6 bases). The CDR3 totals 15 residues. The ends were cut back, 6 bases at V and 1 base at J, with 14 bases in the middle. In DNA, the CDR3 is TGTGCCAGCAGCCCCCGGGGGTTTGGCACAGATACGCAGTATTTT. Residues: CASSPRGFGTDTQYF.

J is TRBJ2-5 and V is TRBV5-6; 7 bases fit TRBD2. Per germline, CDR1 SGHDT and CDR2 YYEEEE. CDR3 length: 11 amino acids. V shed 6 bases, J shed 9 bases, and the junction held 5 bases outside the gene matches. The CDR3 is CASNNAGAQYF. The CDR3 DNA is TGTGCCAGCAACAATGCGGGGGCCCAGTACTTC.